This T cell receptor beta chain was observed in a study of OX40 agonist ivuxolimab in advanced cancers. Across the whole study: People in dose escalation had one of these cancers: hepatocellular carcinoma, melanoma, renal cell or head and neck cancer. Antecedent anti-PD-1, anti-PD-L1 or anti-CTLA-4 therapy was permissible, with approximately 44% having received some.

Germline values: CDR1 SNHLY, CDR2 FYNNEI. The V and J ends lost 7 bases and 2 bases respectively, with 16 bases between them. There are 15 residues in the CDR3. The table came from immunoSEQ multiplex PCR; TCRdb's copy has only in-frame clones and leaves some out. Of fewer than 35,000 clones in the sample, around 80% are singletons; the top ten hold under 25%. The sequences come from CD4+ or CD8+ T cells sorted from blood, collected in a trial of the OX40 agonist ivuxolimab. The receptor was derived from an adult with an advanced solid tumor such as melanoma, head and neck, liver or kidney cancer. This chain links TRBV2 with TRBJ2-3, with D possibly being TRBD1 (6 bases). As DNA, the CDR3 is TGTGCCAGCAAGAACGCAGGGGCCCCCACAGATACGCAGTATTTT. It codes for CASKNAGAPTDTQYF. The entire variable domain, with the rest obtained from reference TRBV2 and TRBJ2-3, is as follows: EPEVTQTPSHQVTQMGQEVILRCVPISNHLYFYWYRQILGQKVEFLVSFYNNEISEKSEIFDDQFSVERPDGSNFTLKIRSTKLEDSAMYFCASKNAGAPTDTQYFGPGTRLTVL.